This is a list of T cell receptor beta chains from one sample in a study of CD8+ T cells in alopecia areata. TCRdb's table, derived via immunoSEQ multiplex PCR, lists solely in-frame clones and lacks some. The sample yields about 76,000 clones, around 65% seen once. This specimen was CD8+ T cells sorted from blood, taken at week 24, from a patient treated with tofacitinib. These receptors were obtained from a human donor with alopecia areata. CDR3s include the opening cysteine and the closing phenylalanine or tryptophan. Each record gives: V gene, J gene, D gene, clone size, CDR3 protein, CDR3 DNA. D genes are given only for firm matches. The size entry is marked missing in some rows and otherwise reads once, few, many or a size class.

>TRBV4-3|TRBJ2-1|-|few
CASSQDTSFSYNEQFF
TGCGCCAGCAGCCAGGACACTAGTTTCTCCTACAATGAGCAGTTCTTC
>TRBV5-1|TRBJ2-3|TRBD2|-
CASSPEPIAGGSTDTQYF
TGCGCCAGCAGCCCAGAACCGATAGCGGGGGGGAGCACAGATACGCAGTATTTT
>TRBV19|TRBJ2-7|-|-
CASSIGQYYEQYF
TGTGCCAGTAGTATCGGGCAGTACTACGAGCAGTACTTC
>TRBV5-1|TRBJ1-2|TRBD1|-
CASSQGASGYTF
TGCGCCAGCAGCCAGGGGGCGAGCGGCTACACCTTC
>TRBV7-2|TRBJ2-3|-|few
CASSLGTDTQYF
TGTGCCAGCAGCTTAGGAACAGATACGCAGTATTTT
>TRBV27|TRBJ1-1|-|-
CASRVGMELGYTEAFF
TGTGCCAGCCGGGTGGGGATGGAATTGGGGTACACTGAAGCTTTCTTT
>TRBV5-1|TRBJ2-5|-|-
CASSYEKETQYF
TGCGCCAGCAGCTACGAGAAAGAGACCCAGTACTTC
>TRBV6-5|TRBJ2-5|-|once
CASKGTPQSTETQYF
TGTGCCAGCAAGGGCACCCCCCAAAGTACAGAGACCCAGTACTTC
>TRBV30|TRBJ2-1|TRBD1|few
CAWSAGQGNEQFF
TGTGCCTGGAGTGCGGGACAGGGGAATGAGCAGTTCTTC
>TRBV9|TRBJ2-5|-|-
CASSVGSGGKETQYF
TGTGCCAGCAGCGTAGGATCCGGCGGAAAAGAGACCCAGTACTTC
>TRBV7-9|TRBJ1-2|TRBD1|-
CASSSGTGHGYTF
TGTGCCAGCAGCTCAGGGACAGGGCATGGCTACACCTTC
>TRBV4-3|TRBJ1-1|-|-
CASSLRGGLNTEAFF
TGCGCCAGCAGCCTTAGGGGGGGTTTGAACACTGAAGCTTTCTTT
>TRBV4-3|TRBJ1-2|TRBD1|-
CASSPDRGYGYTF
TGCGCCAGCAGCCCGGACAGGGGCTATGGCTACACCTTC
>TRBV27|TRBJ1-1|TRBD1|once
CASSRGDRGQSEAFF
TGTGCCAGCAGCAGGGGGGACAGGGGGCAAAGTGAAGCTTTCTTT
>TRBV4-2|TRBJ2-5|-|-
CASSQDDGEETQYF
TGTGCCAGCAGCCAAGATGACGGGGAAGAGACCCAGTACTTC
>TRBV7-8|TRBJ1-2|TRBD1|-
CASSLVRGTGLYGYTF
TGTGCCAGCAGCTTAGTCCGTGGGACAGGGCTTTATGGCTACACCTTC
>TRBV7-2|TRBJ2-7|TRBD2|-
CASSRGVSEQYF
TGTGCCAGCAGCCGGGGGGTCAGCGAGCAGTACTTC
>TRBV9|TRBJ2-5|-|-
CASSVVGDSQETQYF
TGTGCCAGCAGCGTAGTCGGGGACTCCCAAGAGACCCAGTACTTC
>TRBV5-6|TRBJ1-2|TRBD1|-
CASTFYTRTGGGYTF
TGTGCCAGCACCTTCTACACCCGGACAGGTGGTGGCTACACCTTC
>TRBV15|TRBJ2-1|-|-
CATMALNEQFF
TGTGCCACCATGGCCCTCAATGAGCAGTTCTTC
>TRBV7-2|TRBJ2-7|-|-
CASSYKGYEQYF
TGTGCCAGCAGCTATAAGGGCTACGAGCAGTACTTC
>TRBV13|TRBJ2-5|-|-
CASSSEKETQYF
TGTGCCAGCAGCTCCGAGAAAGAGACCCAGTACTTC
>TRBV7-9|TRBJ1-1|-|-
CASSPIQVDTEAFF
TGTGCCAGCAGCCCCATCCAGGTGGACACTGAAGCTTTCTTT
>TRBV30|TRBJ2-2|TRBD1|-
CAWTGQGSTGELFF
TGTGCCTGGACGGGACAGGGCTCCACCGGGGAGCTGTTTTTT
>TRBV7-9|TRBJ2-7|TRBD1|-
CASSYGQGSYEQYF
TGTGCCAGCAGCTACGGACAGGGGTCCTACGAGCAGTACTTC
>TRBV29-1|TRBJ2-2|-|-
CSVRTGLHTGELFF
TGCAGCGTCCGAACGGGGCTACACACCGGGGAGCTGTTTTTT
>TRBV5-5|TRBJ2-1|TRBD2|few
CASSLETSGRNEQFF
TGTGCCAGCAGCTTGGAGACTAGCGGACGCAATGAGCAGTTCTTC
>TRBV7-6|TRBJ1-1|-|-
CASSLGRLSNTEAFF
TGTGCCAGCAGCTTAGGTCGGCTCTCGAACACTGAAGCTTTCTTT
>TRBV9|TRBJ1-2|-|-
CASSDYPDIEYGYTF
TGTGCCAGCAGCGATTACCCCGACATTGAGTATGGCTACACCTTC
>TRBV18|TRBJ1-1|-|few
CASSPPRTHSNTEAFF
TGTGCCAGCTCACCACCGAGAACGCACTCAAACACTGAAGCTTTCTTT
>TRBV15|TRBJ2-1|TRBD2|-
CATRTSGYNEQFF
TGTGCCACCAGGACTAGCGGCTACAATGAGCAGTTCTTC
>TRBV4-1|TRBJ2-1|-|-
CASSQVSADNEQFF
TGCGCCAGCAGCCAAGTGTCAGCGGACAATGAGCAGTTCTTC
>TRBV9|TRBJ2-5|TRBD1|few
CASSGGQGARETQYF
TGTGCCAGCAGCGGGGGACAGGGGGCGAGAGAGACCCAGTACTTC
>TRBV10-3|TRBJ1-2|-|-
CAISDPAGAYGYTF
TGTGCCATCAGTGACCCGGCGGGGGCCTATGGCTACACCTTC
>TRBV11-2|TRBJ2-3|TRBD2|-
CASSFPVAGGDTDTQYF
TGTGCCAGCAGCTTTCCGGTAGCGGGAGGGGACACAGATACGCAGTATTTT
>TRBV28|TRBJ2-1|TRBD2|few
CASSLGLADNEQFF
TGTGCCAGCAGTTTAGGGCTAGCGGACAATGAGCAGTTCTTC
>TRBV27|TRBJ2-5|-|-
CASSPTTTTLLETQYF
TGTGCCAGCAGTCCGACCACGACAACGCTCTTAGAGACCCAGTACTTC
>TRBV9|TRBJ2-7|TRBD1|-
CASSVRTGREQYF
TGTGCCAGCAGCGTACGGACAGGGCGCGAGCAGTACTTC
>TRBV4-1|TRBJ2-3|-|-
CASSQESGEDTQYF
TGCGCCAGCAGCCAAGAATCCGGGGAGGATACGCAGTATTTT
>TRBV23-1|TRBJ2-3|-|-
CASSLQGGTDTQYF
TGCGCCAGCAGTTTACAGGGCGGCACAGATACGCAGTATTTT
>TRBV29-1|TRBJ1-1|-|-
CSVVTVNTEAFF
TGCAGCGTCGTAACAGTGAACACTGAAGCTTTCTTT
>TRBV9|TRBJ2-1|-|-
CASASRDLSYNEQFF
TGTGCCAGCGCATCCCGGGACTTATCCTACAATGAGCAGTTCTTC
>TRBV29-1|TRBJ2-3|TRBD2|-
CSVPSGGFSTDTQYF
TGCAGCGTCCCTAGCGGGGGGTTCTCTACAGATACGCAGTATTTT
>TRBV13|TRBJ2-7|-|-
CASSTRDRPYEQYF
TGTGCCAGCAGCACCCGGGATAGGCCCTACGAGCAGTACTTC
>TRBV4-1|TRBJ2-3|-|-
CASSGSGNVQYF
TGCGCCAGCAGCGGATCGGGGAACGTGCAGTATTTT